This T cell receptor (beta chain) was recovered during a study of T-cell memory formation after mild COVID-19. 5'RACE primed at constant segments yielded TCR alpha and TCR beta cDNA libraries bearing sample barcodes and UMIs. Each CDR3 protein gets one entry after TCRdb re-called the 5' RACE reads with MiXCR. The sample records fewer than 250,000 distinct CDR3 sequences, about 11% being singletons. With respect to this clonotype: Its antigen is not identified.

Findings and caveats of the study: The main location of contracting CD4+ clones was CM and EM, and that of contracting CD8+ clones was EMRA. Memory from before infection featured some responding clones, which suggests cross-reactive memory joined. Balance between CD4 and CD8 was seen in clones contracting day 15 to 85, and a CD4+ lean was seen in later expanders.

Per the germline V gene, CDR1 is MGHRA and CDR2 is YSYEKL. V gave up 1 base and J gave up 8 bases, with 9 bases separating them. The CDR3 has 13 residues. The origin of this receptor is a man aged 18 to 29 who had mild COVID-19 (a few samples of this study predate the infection). Cell type and time point are not known. J is TRBJ2-1 and V is TRBV4-1; D remains ambiguous. Sample: PBMCs or a T cell subset sorted from them (not recorded which). The CDR3 DNA sequence: TGCGCCAGCAGCCAAGGATACAGTTATGAGCAGTTCTTC. Encoded protein: CASSQGYSYEQFF.